One sample yielded the 27 T cell receptor beta chains listed below, sequenced in a study of technical replicates of blood from several donors. TCRdb's table, derived via immunoSEQ multiplex PCR, lists solely in-frame clones and lacks some. The table includes about 75,000 clones, approximately 96% detected once. The sequenced material came from T cells isolated from PBMCs. The receptors here all came from a human donor in good health.

The rearrangement joins TRBV6-6 to TRBJ2-5, with 9 bases identical to TRBD2. J gave up 4 bases and V 1 base, and 7 bases lay outside the gene matches. The CDR3 is 16 residues long. CDR1 is MNHNY and CDR2 is SVGAGI in the germline V gene (reference sequence). The CDR3 DNA follows: TGTGCCAGCAGTTACTTGACTAGCGGTAGGGGAGAGACCCAGTACTTC. Residues: CASSYLTSGRGETQYF.

J is TRBJ1-2 and V is TRBV5-1, with 12 nucleotides matching TRBD1. The CDR3 has 17 amino acids. The junction had 13 bases not matched to a gene; V was cut back by 4 bases and J by 6 bases. CDR1 is SGHRS, CDR2 YFSETQ, per germline. CDR3 sequence: CASSGRSGGTGGDGYTF. Here the CDR3 DNA reads TGCGCCAGCAGCGGACGTTCGGGCGGGACAGGGGGCGATGGCTACACCTTC.

The J gene is TRBJ2-3, the V gene TRBV5-6; D remains unclear. This CDR3 spans 13 amino acids. Trimming stripped 1 base from V and 4 bases from J, with 7 bases between. Germline CDR1 and CDR2: SGHDT and YYEEEE. The CDR3 loop reads CASSLMVADTQYF. CDR3 DNA sequence: TGTGCCAGCAGCTTGATGGTAGCAGATACGCAGTATTTT.

The V and J genes are TRBV11-2 and TRBJ2-5; TRBD1 matches at 7 bases. This CDR3 contains 13 residues. Per the germline V gene, CDR1 is SGHAT and CDR2 is FQNNGV. The V segment lost 6 bases and the J segment 5 bases; nucleotides outside the gene matches: 6. The CDR3 DNA reads as TGTGCCAGCAGAGAGACAGGGCTGGAGACCCAGTACTTC. Protein sequence: CASRETGLETQYF.

The V call is TRBV6-6, the J call TRBJ2-2; D possibly corresponds to TRBD1 (5 bases). V dropped 7 bases and J dropped 6 bases, with 9 bases sitting between them. CDR3 length: 12 residues. CDR1 and CDR2 (germline): MNHNY, SVGAGI (reference sequence). The CDR3 protein is CASTKGAGELFF. The DNA of the CDR3 is TGTGCCAGCACCAAAGGGGCCGGGGAGCTGTTTTTT.

The chain is built from TRBV7-9 and TRBJ1-4; 10 bases map to TRBD1. CDR3 length: 16 residues. V gave up 9 bases and J gave up 12 bases; unmatched junction bases: 19. Per germline, CDR1 SEHNR and CDR2 FQNEAQ (reference sequence). CDR3 sequence (DNA): TGTGCCAGTACGGGACAGGGGTCCGAGAGTGTGGGGGAACTGTTTTTT. Translating it yields CASTGQGSESVGELFF. Full variable domain (outside the CDR3, taken from reference TRBV7-9 and TRBJ1-4): DTGVSQNPRHKITKRGQNVTFRCDPISEHNRLYWYRQTLGQGPEFLTYFQNEAQLEKSRLLSDRFSAERPKGSFSTLEIQRTEQGDSAMYLCASTGQGSESVGELFFGSGTQLSVL.

The rearrangement links TRBV5-6 to TRBJ2-4, with D unresolved. The germline V and J ends were trimmed by 1 base and 8 bases, with 7 bases remaining between them. This CDR3 spans 12 amino acids. CDR1 SGHDT and CDR2 YYEEEE come from the germline V gene. The CDR3, as DNA: TGTGCCAGCAGCTTGTTTCGGGACATTCAGTACTTC. Translated: CASSLFRDIQYF.

The chain employs TRBV5-6 and TRBJ1-1, with 8 nucleotides matching TRBD1. The CDR3 consists of 14 residues. The germline V gene encodes CDR1 SGHDT and CDR2 YYEEEE. V dropped 2 bases and J dropped 1; count of bases not matched to a gene: 1. The CDR3 sequence is CASSFGTGNTEAFF. In DNA, the CDR3 is TGTGCCAGCAGCTTCGGGACAGGGAACACTGAAGCTTTCTTT.

V and J are TRBV4-1 and TRBJ2-4; 7 positions match TRBD1. Per germline, CDR1 MGHRA and CDR2 YSYEKL. The CDR3 extends over 15 amino acids. The V gene end was trimmed by 1 base and the J gene end by 2 bases; junction bases not matched to a gene: 2. CDR3 in DNA: TGCGCCAGCAGCCAAGGACAGGGTACCAAAAACATTCAGTACTTC. Its translation: CASSQGQGTKNIQYF.

V usage is TRBV2 and J usage is TRBJ1-1, with D perhaps matching TRBD1 (5 bases). CDR3 length equals 12 residues. Germline CDR1 reads SNHLY; CDR2 reads FYNNEI. The V end was cut by 7 bases, the J end by 8 bases, with 14 bases between. CDR3 DNA sequence: TGTGCCAGCACTGGGGGGGGAGTCGAAGCTTTCTTT. Translated, it gives CASTGGGVEAFF.

The chain employs TRBV6-6 and TRBJ2-3, with D maybe TRBD2 (5 bases). Germline V gives CDR1 MNHNY, CDR2 SVGAGI (reference sequence). The germline V and J ends were trimmed by 8 bases and 2 bases, with 17 bases remaining between them. The CDR3 spans 15 residues. Written as DNA, the CDR3 is TGTGCCAGCGGGGTCCTAGCCGGTGACACAGATACGCAGTATTTT. It codes for CASGVLAGDTDTQYF.

The chain combines TRBV2 with TRBJ1-1; D may be TRBD1 (5 bases). CDR1 and CDR2 from the germline V gene are SNHLY and FYNNEI. Trimming cost V 1 base and J 0 bases, with 9 bases left between them. The CDR3 spans 15 residues. CDR3 sequence (DNA): TGTGCCAGCAGTGAAGACTACAGGTTGAACACTGAAGCTTTCTTT. It is translated as CASSEDYRLNTEAFF. Supplemented by reference TRBV2 and TRBJ1-1, the full variable domain reads EPEVTQTPSHQVTQMGQEVILRCVPISNHLYFYWYRQILGQKVEFLVSFYNNEISEKSEIFDDQFSVERPDGSNFTLKIRSTKLEDSAMYFCASSEDYRLNTEAFFGQGTRLTVV.

The CDR3 here is CASGLVLGPRRETQYF. CDR3 nucleotide sequence: TGTGCTAGTGGTTTGGTACTGGGGCCGCGGCGAGAGACCCAGTACTTC. This sequence joins TRBV12-5 and TRBJ2-5; maybe TRBD1 (5 bases). Germline assignment: CDR1 LGHNT and CDR2 FRNRAP. V gave up 0 bases and J gave up 4 bases, with 15 bases separating them. There are 16 residues in the CDR3.

The V call is TRBV18, the J call TRBJ1-1; D is perhaps TRBD1 (5 bases). The germline gives CDR1 KGHSH, CDR2 LQKENI. V was clipped by 3 bases and J by 0 bases, with 11 bases between them. The CDR3 has 15 residues. CDR3 nucleotide sequence: TGTGCCAGCTCACCCGGACACGTCATGAACACTGAAGCTTTCTTT. Amino acids: CASSPGHVMNTEAFF.

V usage is TRBV7-2 and J usage is TRBJ1-1; D gene uncertain. This CDR3 region has 13 residues. The germline gives CDR1 SGHTA, CDR2 FQGNSA. Trimming pared 1 base from V and 1 base from J, leaving 4 bases between. CDR3 amino acids: CASSLDRNTEAFF. CDR3 coding DNA: TGTGCCAGCAGCTTAGATAGGAACACTGAAGCTTTCTTT.

This clone was recorded once. The chain combines TRBV11-2 with TRBJ2-1; D uncertain. The CDR3 has 17 amino acids. Trimming removed 0 bases from V and 0 bases from J, with 12 bases in between. Germline V lookup: CDR1 SGHAT, CDR2 FQNNGV. DNA for the CDR3: TGTGCCAGCAGCTTAGATCTCGACACAAGCTCCTACAATGAGCAGTTCTTC. Translating gives CASSLDLDTSSYNEQFF.

The V call is TRBV30, the J call TRBJ2-3; D remains unclear. V dropped 0 bases and J dropped 4 bases, with 20 bases sitting between them. The CDR3 consists of 17 residues. Germline assignment: CDR1 GTSNPN and CDR2 SVGIG (reference sequence). CDR3: CAWSVAILSVSSDTQYF. The CDR3 DNA follows: TGTGCCTGGAGTGTAGCTATTCTGAGCGTTTCATCAGATACGCAGTATTTT.

V usage is TRBV29-1 and J usage is TRBJ2-5; 8 bases fit TRBD1. The V gene end was trimmed by 6 bases and the J gene end by 1 base; junction bases not matched to a gene: 4. The germline V gene encodes CDR1 SQVTM and CDR2 ANQGSEA. The CDR3 extends over 13 amino acids. CDR3 in amino acids: CSVRGQGQETQYF. The CDR3 region has the DNA TGCAGCGTCAGAGGACAGGGCCAAGAGACCCAGTACTTC.

The rearrangement joins TRBV5-6 to TRBJ2-7; D ambiguous. V was cut by 0 bases and J by 0 bases, with 16 bases left in between. There are 17 residues in the CDR3. Germline lookup yields CDR1 SGHDT and CDR2 YYEEEE. CDR3 in DNA: TGTGCCAGCAGCTTGGGTCGACTTTTGAAGAGCTCCTACGAGCAGTACTTC. This encodes CASSLGRLLKSSYEQYF.

The rearrangement uses TRBV10-1 and TRBJ1-1; 7 bases map to TRBD1. This CDR3 region has 15 residues. CDR1 WNHNN and CDR2 SYGVQD come from the germline V gene (reference sequence). V lost 3 bases to trimming and J lost 5 bases; unmatched junction nucleotides: 9. The CDR3 sequence is CASSDSGGKETEAFF. In DNA, the CDR3 is TGCGCCAGCAGTGACTCAGGGGGGAAAGAAACTGAAGCTTTCTTT.

The chain uses TRBV6-4 and TRBJ2-3; perhaps TRBD2 as D (5 bases). CDR3 length equals 13 residues. Germline V gives CDR1 MRHNA, CDR2 SNTAGT. Trimming cost V 6 bases and J 11 bases, with 18 bases left between them. Here the CDR3 DNA reads TGTGCCAGCAGCAACCAGGACTCCGCCTTGCAGTATTTT. It codes for CASSNQDSALQYF.

This sequence joins TRBV29-1 and TRBJ2-3; 10 bases align to TRBD2. The CDR3 consists of 16 residues. V lost 4 bases and J lost 0; bases outside the gene matches: 7. Looked up from germline, CDR1 is SQVTM and CDR2 is ANQGSEA. The CDR3 spells CSVVPGLATSTDTQYF. The CDR3 nucleotides read TGCAGCGTTGTACCGGGACTAGCGACTAGCACAGATACGCAGTATTTT.

This sequence joins TRBV5-1 and TRBJ1-1; perhaps TRBD1 as D (5 bases). The CDR3 is 14 residues long. Trimming shortened V by 4 bases and J by 0 bases, and 10 bases separated the two germline ends. Germline V gene data show CDR1 as SGHRS and CDR2 as YFSETQ. The CDR3 DNA reads as TGCGCCAGCAGCGTGACAGCCTTGAACACTGAAGCTTTCTTT. This codes for CASSVTALNTEAFF.

The chain is built from TRBV6-1 and TRBJ1-3; TRBD1 agrees at 11 bases. This CDR3 has 19 amino acids. Germline CDR1 reads MNHNS; CDR2 reads SASEGT. The V gene end was trimmed by 2 bases and the J gene end by 0 bases; junction bases not matched to a gene: 9. This CDR3 reads CASSEWDRGEKSSGNTIYF. The CDR3 DNA is TGTGCCAGCAGTGAATGGGACAGGGGGGAAAAAAGCTCTGGAAACACCATATATTTT.

The chain is built from TRBV7-8 and TRBJ2-2; D is perhaps TRBD1 (6 bases). The CDR3 loop spans 15 amino acids. V lost 5 bases and J lost 4, with 14 bases in between. Germline V lookup: CDR1 SGHVS, CDR2 FQNEAQ. CDR3 protein: CASSVPDRPTGELFF. The CDR3 nucleotides are TGTGCCAGCAGCGTACCGGACAGACCCACCGGGGAGCTGTTTTTT.

The chain carries TRBV7-2 and TRBJ2-4; 8 bases map to TRBD2. Per the germline V gene, CDR1 is SGHTA and CDR2 is FQGNSA. The CDR3 is made up of 15 amino acids. Trimming removed 5 bases from V and 6 bases from J; junction bases left unmatched: 9. The CDR3 sequence: CASSQSGSGLNIQYF. For the CDR3, the DNA is TGTGCCAGCAGCCAAAGCGGGAGCGGGTTAAACATTCAGTACTTC.

This chain uses TRBV15 with TRBJ1-5; D possibly corresponds to TRBD1 (5 bases). V dropped 0 bases and J dropped 7 bases, with 13 bases sitting between them. This CDR3 comprises 15 residues. Germline V CDR1 and CDR2: LNHNV, YYDKDF (reference sequence). In DNA form, the CDR3 reads TGTGCCACCAGCAGAGACCAGGGTAATTACCAGCCCCAGCATTTT. Its protein product is CATSRDQGNYQPQHF.